The 22 T cell receptor beta chains below come from one sample, sequenced in a study of identical twins. Using its own MiXCR run on the 5' RACE reads, TCRdb lists one record per CDR3 protein. Among 200,000 to 250,000 distinct CDR3 sequences, under 10% were seen once, and the ten largest hold roughly 2%. The same sample was also studied in work on yellow fever vaccine responses in identical twins.

Sequenced input: memory (CD45RO+) T cells sorted from blood. The receptors originated from a woman younger than 30 in good health.

This clonotype was counted at least ten times. The V call is TRBV7-9, the J call TRBJ2-1; TRBD1 might be the D (6 bases). The CDR3 contains 12 residues. V was cut by 6 bases and J by 7 bases, with 10 bases left in between. Germline lookup yields CDR1 SEHNR and CDR2 FQNEAQ (reference sequence). The CDR3 DNA is TGTGCCAGCAGTTCAGGGGTAAATGAGCAGTTCTTC. It yields the protein CASSSGVNEQFF.

In this sample, this clonotype turned up many times. The J gene is TRBJ2-7, the V gene TRBV7-2; TRBD1 matches 8 bases. Germline-derived CDR1 and CDR2 are SGHTA and FQGNSA. This CDR3 has 12 amino acids. V lost 4 bases and J lost 7; bases outside the gene matches: 3. CDR3 nucleotide sequence: TGTGCCAGCAGCTCAGGGGGCCAGGAGCAGTACTTC. Encoded protein: CASSSGGQEQYF. The whole variable domain, filled in from reference TRBV7-2 and TRBJ2-7, reads GAGVSQSPSNKVTEKGKDVELRCDPISGHTALYWYRQSLGQGLEFLIYFQGNSAPDKSGLPSDRFSAERTGGSVSTLTIQRTQQEDSAVYLCASSSGGQEQYFGPGTRLTVT.

The CDR3 here is CAWSHTDSYYEQYF. In DNA, the CDR3 is TGTGCCTGGAGTCATACGGACAGCTACTACGAGCAGTACTTC. This chain connects TRBV30 to TRBJ2-7; D perhaps matches TRBD1 (6 bases). Trimming removed 2 bases from V and 3 bases from J, with 14 bases in between. Germline CDR1 GTSNPN, CDR2 SVGIG (reference sequence). The CDR3 has 14 residues.

The V call is TRBV5-1, the J call TRBJ2-2; D unclear. The germline V gene has CDR1 SGHRS and CDR2 YFSETQ. V lost 4 bases to trimming and J lost 5 bases, with 9 bases between them. CDR3 length equals 13 residues. CDR3 nucleotides: TGCGCCAGCAGCCGCAGATGGACCGGGGAGCTGTTTTTT. As protein: CASSRRWTGELFF.

The chain carries TRBV7-9 and TRBJ2-7; TRBD2 is a possible D gene (6 bases). Germline CDR1 is SEHNR and CDR2 is FQNEAQ (reference sequence). This CDR3 has 16 amino acids. Trimming cost V 1 base and J 6 bases, with 19 bases left between them. As DNA, the CDR3 is TGTGCCAGCAGCTTAGTGGGGTGGGACTTAGGCCCCGAGCAGTACTTC. Amino acid sequence: CASSLVGWDLGPEQYF.

The rearrangement joins TRBV19 to TRBJ2-7; either TRBD1 or TRBD2 may fit D (6 bases each). V was clipped by 6 bases and J by 4 bases, with 16 bases between them. The V gene's germline CDR1 is LNHDA and CDR2 SQIVND (reference sequence). CDR3 length equals 14 residues. The CDR3 reads CASSPIRGAYEQYF. The CDR3 coding sequence is TGTGCCAGTAGCCCCATAAGGGGGGCGTACGAGCAGTACTTC.

The V gene is TRBV7-2, the J gene TRBJ1-5, with D perhaps matching TRBD1 (5 bases). This CDR3 contains 13 residues. Germline CDR1 SGHTA, CDR2 FQGNSA. V shed 5 bases and J shed 9 bases, with 14 bases lying between them. The DNA of the CDR3 is TGTGCCAGCAGCCGGTACCAGGGTGTGCCCCAGCATTTT. Its protein product is CASSRYQGVPQHF.

The V gene is TRBV15, the J gene TRBJ2-5, with 7 nucleotides matching TRBD2. The V gene's germline CDR1 is LNHNV and CDR2 YYDKDF (reference sequence). The J segment lost 3 bases and the V segment lost 2 bases, leaving 6 bases of the junction unmatched. This CDR3 spans 15 amino acids. Here the CDR3 reads CATSRSGTTKETQYF. The CDR3 bases are TGTGCCACCAGCAGATCCGGGACTACAAAAGAGACCCAGTACTTC.

This clonotype was seen at least ten times. The chain couples TRBV5-1 to TRBJ2-3; 12 nucleotides line up with TRBD2. CDR3 length: 17 residues. Trimming cost V 4 bases and J 4 bases; bases outside gene matches: 10. Germline loops: CDR1 SGHRS, CDR2 YFSETQ. CDR3 in amino acids: CASSLGLAGKTADTQYF. DNA of the CDR3: TGCGCCAGCAGCCTAGGACTAGCGGGAAAGACCGCAGATACGCAGTATTTT.

The chain couples TRBV12-3 or TRBV12-4 to TRBJ1-6; TRBD1 matches 11 bases. J was trimmed by 9 bases and V by 6 bases; bases with no gene match: 1. The CDR3 covers 13 residues. CDR3 bases: TGTGCCAGCAGCGGGACAGGGGGTTCACCCCTCCACTTT. It translates to CASSGTGGSPLHF.

This clonotype was picked up many times. This chain joins TRBV7-9 and TRBJ1-6, with 7 positions matching TRBD1. This CDR3 is built from 14 residues. Germline V gene sequence: CDR1 SEHNR, CDR2 FQNEAQ (reference sequence). Trimming at V came to 3 bases and at J to 8 bases, leaving 4 bases not matched to a gene. The CDR3 reads CASSFIGGDSPLHF. The DNA of the CDR3 is TGTGCCAGCAGCTTTATAGGGGGCGATTCACCCCTCCACTTT.

The chain has TRBV5-1 and TRBJ2-2; D may be TRBD1 (5 bases). V was clipped by 3 bases and J by 3 bases, with 12 bases between them. Germline assignment: CDR1 SGHRS and CDR2 YFSETQ. The CDR3 spans 15 residues. CDR3 amino acids: CASSSETQDTGELFF. CDR3 sequence (DNA): TGCGCCAGCAGCTCGGAGACACAGGACACCGGGGAGCTGTTTTTT.

This clonotype was seen only a few times. This chain connects TRBV19 to TRBJ2-2, with 7 nucleotides matching TRBD1. Germline V lookup: CDR1 LNHDA, CDR2 SQIVND (reference sequence). Trimming removed 6 bases from V and 7 bases from J; junction bases left unmatched: 14. The CDR3 runs to 16 residues. Here the CDR3 reads CASRRGQVVWDGELFF. CDR3 nucleotide sequence: TGTGCCAGTAGGAGAGGACAGGTGGTATGGGACGGGGAGCTGTTTTTT.

This clonotype appeared many times. The gene calls are TRBV7-9 and TRBJ2-5; weak D call: TRBD2 (5 bases). Germline V gene lookup returns CDR1 SEHNR and CDR2 FQNEAQ (reference sequence). The CDR3 extends over 12 amino acids. Trimming left V 5 bases short and J 7 bases short, with 11 bases between. CDR3 nucleotides: TGTGCCAGCAGCCCCGACCGGGGGACCCAGTACTTC. Its translation: CASSPDRGTQYF.

The table lists this clonotype with many counts. The chain links TRBV5-1 to TRBJ2-1; D may correspond to TRBD1 or TRBD2 (6 bases each). Trimming stripped 0 bases from V and 8 bases from J, with 12 bases between. Germline loops: CDR1 SGHRS, CDR2 YFSETQ. The length of the CDR3 is 14 residues. In DNA, the CDR3 is TGCGCCAGCAGCTTGGGGGTCGGGGGCGATGAGCAGTTCTTC. Amino acid sequence: CASSLGVGGDEQFF.

As for this clonotype: A single base separates this from a much larger clone, so it may be a read error. This sequence joins TRBV6-1 and TRBJ2-2, with a weak D call TRBD1 (6 bases). V lost 5 bases to trimming and J lost 5 bases, with 12 bases between them. The germline V gene has CDR1 MNHNS and CDR2 SASEGT. The CDR3 is 14 amino acids. The CDR3 sequence is CASSRTELTGELFF. CDR3 coding DNA: TGTGCCAGCAGTCGGACAGAGCTTACCGGGGAGCTGTTTTTT.

The chain couples TRBV6-1 to TRBJ1-2; unclear D gene. CDR1 is MNHNS and CDR2 is SASEGT in the germline V gene. V lost 7 bases, J lost 4 bases, and 22 bases lay in between. This CDR3 comprises 16 residues. The CDR3 protein is CASTRDRGRAVYGYTF. CDR3 nucleotides: TGTGCCAGCACCAGAGATCGGGGTAGGGCAGTCTATGGCTACACCTTC.

There are many counts of this clonotype. This rearrangement joins TRBV9 to TRBJ1-1, with a possible D match to TRBD1 (6 bases). V was trimmed by 0 bases and J by 4 bases, leaving 10 bases between them. Germline-derived CDR1 and CDR2 are SGDLS and YYNGEE. The length of the CDR3 is 14 residues. The CDR3 region is CASSVGTASTEAFF. CDR3 nucleotides: TGTGCCAGCAGCGTAGGGACAGCAAGCACTGAAGCTTTCTTT.

This clonotype has at least ten counts. The J gene is TRBJ2-5, the V gene TRBV5-1, with 9 bases that match TRBD2. This CDR3 region has 15 residues. Per the germline V gene, CDR1 is SGHRS and CDR2 is YFSETQ. V lost 4 bases and J lost 0; bases outside the gene matches: 4. The CDR3 reads CASSAGGVYQETQYF. CDR3 bases: TGCGCCAGCAGCGCGGGGGGGGTCTACCAAGAGACCCAGTACTTC.

The sample holds many counts of this clonotype. V usage is TRBV5-1 and J usage is TRBJ2-3; possible D gene TRBD1, 6 bases. Trimming shortened V by 7 bases and J by 2 bases, and 17 bases separated the two germline ends. CDR3 size: 15 residues. In germline, CDR1 is SGHRS, CDR2 YFSETQ. The CDR3 here is CASRFSGEPTDTQYF. CDR3 DNA sequence: TGCGCCAGCCGATTCTCAGGGGAGCCCACAGATACGCAGTATTTT. Together with reference TRBV5-1 and TRBJ2-3, the CDR3 gives the full variable domain: KAGVTQTPRYLIKTRGQQVTLSCSPISGHRSVSWYQQTPGQGLQFLFEYFSETQRNKGNFPGRFSGRQFSNSRSEMNVSTLELGDSALYLCASRFSGEPTDTQYFGPGTRLTVL.

The chain is built from TRBV7-9 and TRBJ1-2, with D perhaps matching TRBD1 (5 bases). V was trimmed by 0 bases and J by 8 bases, leaving 10 bases between them. This CDR3 is built from 13 residues. Germline-derived CDR1 and CDR2 are SEHNR and FQNEAQ (reference sequence). The CDR3 DNA follows: TGTGCCAGCAGCTTAGCCACAGGAGGGGGCTACACCTTC. Protein product: CASSLATGGGYTF.

With regard to this clonotype: With a much larger clone just one base away, this may be a read error. V gene TRBV28 combines with J gene TRBJ2-3; D is ambiguous. This CDR3 has 14 residues. Germline loops: CDR1 MDHEN, CDR2 SYDVKM. Trimming left V 2 bases short and J 5 bases short, with 11 bases between. The CDR3 DNA follows: TGTGCCAGCAGTTTACCCTCTCGAGAAGATACGCAGTATTTT. Translation: CASSLPSREDTQYF.